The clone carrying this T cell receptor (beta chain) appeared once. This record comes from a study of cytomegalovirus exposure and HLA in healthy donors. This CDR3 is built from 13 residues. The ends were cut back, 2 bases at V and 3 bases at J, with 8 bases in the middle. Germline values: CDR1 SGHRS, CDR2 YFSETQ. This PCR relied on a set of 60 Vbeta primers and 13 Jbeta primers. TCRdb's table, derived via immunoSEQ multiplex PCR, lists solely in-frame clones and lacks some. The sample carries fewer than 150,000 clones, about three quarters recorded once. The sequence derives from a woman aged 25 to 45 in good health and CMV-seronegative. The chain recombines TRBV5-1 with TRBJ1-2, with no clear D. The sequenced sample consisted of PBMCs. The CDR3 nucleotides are TGCGCCAGCAGCTTAGAGGGCGACTATGGCTACACCTTC. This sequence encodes CASSLEGDYGYTF. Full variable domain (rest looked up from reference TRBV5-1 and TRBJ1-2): KAGVTQTPRYLIKTRGQQVTLSCSPISGHRSVSWYQQTPGQGLQFLFEYFSETQRNKGNFPGRFSGRQFSNSRSEMNVSTLELGDSALYLCASSLEGDYGYTFGSGTRLTVV.